Following are 29 T cell receptor beta chains from one sample sequenced in a study of CD8 T cells in Susac syndrome. RNA, at about 0.45 to 1 ug, was reverse transcribed with random hexamers. TCRdb reprocessed the immunoSEQ multiplex PCR reads via MiXCR and lists one record per CDR3 protein. The data show around 180,000 distinct CDR3 sequences, over 85% seen once. The specimen was CD4+ T cells from PBMCs. The receptors stem from a human donor with multiple sclerosis.

The gene calls are TRBV3-1 and TRBJ2-1; D not resolved. V was pared by 6 bases and J by 7 bases, with 13 bases between. Per the germline V gene, CDR1 is LGHDT and CDR2 is YNNKEL (reference sequence). The CDR3 runs to 13 residues. The CDR3, as DNA: TGTGCCAGCAGTCTGGGAAGAAAAAATGAGCAGTTCTTC. Translated, it gives CASSLGRKNEQFF.

The chain is built from TRBV6-1 and TRBJ2-2; D ambiguous. This CDR3 spans 16 amino acids. Trimming shortened V by 6 bases and J by 1 base, and 15 bases separated the two germline ends. Germline V gives CDR1 MNHNS, CDR2 SASEGT. CDR3 DNA sequence: TGTGCCAGCAGACCCACTTGGGCAGGGAACACCGGGGAGCTGTTTTTT. Its translation: CASRPTWAGNTGELFF.

The chain joins TRBV2 to TRBJ2-1; TRBD2 aligns across 13 bases. The CDR3 length is 16 residues. CDR1 is SNHLY and CDR2 is FYNNEI in the germline V gene. The V gene end was trimmed by 7 bases and the J gene end by 8 bases; junction bases not matched to a gene: 11. The CDR3 loop is CASTSGTSGGADEQFF. For the CDR3, the DNA is TGTGCCAGCACCTCTGGAACTAGCGGGGGGGCAGATGAGCAGTTCTTC.

This clonotype appeared once. V gene TRBV2 combines with J gene TRBJ2-1, with 10 bases fitting TRBD2. V lost 2 bases, J lost 4 bases, and 2 bases stayed unmatched. This CDR3 comprises 15 residues. Germline V gene lookup returns CDR1 SNHLY and CDR2 FYNNEI. The CDR3 nucleotides are TGTGCCAGCAGTGAACTAGCGGGAGCTTACAATGAGCAGTTCTTC. Translating it yields CASSELAGAYNEQFF.

The rearrangement links TRBV19 to TRBJ1-2, with 8 bases aligning to TRBD1. This CDR3 comprises 15 residues. V trimming: 1 base; J trimming: 5 bases; junction bases outside the gene matches: 6. CDR1 LNHDA and CDR2 SQIVND come from the germline V gene (reference sequence). This CDR3 is CASSIARQGRYGYTF. The CDR3 region has the DNA TGTGCCAGTAGTATAGCCCGACAGGGGAGATATGGCTACACCTTC. The full variable domain, completed using reference TRBV19 and TRBJ1-2, is DGGITQSPKYLFRKEGQNVTLSCEQNLNHDAMYWYRQDPGQGLRLIYYSQIVNDFQKGDIAEGYSVSREKKESFPLTVTSAQKNPTAFYLCASSIARQGRYGYTFGSGTRLTVV.

V usage is TRBV3-1 and J usage is TRBJ2-3; no clear D gene. V was shortened by 0 bases and J by 2 bases, with 6 bases between the two germline ends. CDR1 and CDR2 from the germline V gene are LGHDT and YNNKEL (reference sequence). The CDR3 is 14 residues long. CDR3: CASSQESATDTQYF. CDR3 sequence (DNA): TGTGCCAGCAGCCAAGAGAGCGCCACAGATACGCAGTATTTT.

The chain carries TRBV6-4 and TRBJ2-1; possibly TRBD1 for D (5 bases). Germline CDR1 and CDR2: MRHNA and SNTAGT. V dropped 4 bases and J dropped 10 bases, with 11 bases sitting between them. The CDR3 runs 12 residues. The CDR3 protein is CASSGGPGEQFF. The CDR3, as DNA: TGTGCCAGCAGTGGGGGCCCCGGGGAGCAGTTCTTC.

V usage is TRBV2 and J usage is TRBJ2-5; D may be TRBD1 (5 bases). V was cut by 6 bases and J by 5 bases, with 13 bases left in between. This CDR3 spans 13 amino acids. CDR1 SNHLY and CDR2 FYNNEI come from the germline V gene. CDR3 DNA: TGTGCCAGCAGCCAAGGACAAGCGGAGACCCAGTACTTC. The encoded protein is CASSQGQAETQYF.

This chain uses TRBV6-1 with TRBJ1-5, with D unclear. The V end was cut by 3 bases, the J end by 7 bases, with 10 bases between. CDR3 length: 13 amino acids. CDR1 is MNHNS, CDR2 SASEGT, per germline. The CDR3 DNA sequence: TGTGCCAGCAGTGATCTGGTGGGACAGCCCCAGCATTTT. Amino acids: CASSDLVGQPQHF.

The genes are TRBV2 and TRBJ2-4; 7 bases line up with TRBD1. This CDR3 comprises 13 residues. From germline, CDR1 is SNHLY and CDR2 FYNNEI. Germline trimming cut 7 bases from V and 5 bases from J; bases unmatched to any gene: 5. CDR3 sequence: CASNLGQENIQYF. CDR3 DNA sequence: TGTGCCAGCAACCTTGGACAGGAAAACATTCAGTACTTC.

This chain joins TRBV5-1 and TRBJ1-5; the D is unclear. There are 14 residues in the CDR3. Germline CDR1 and CDR2: SGHRS and YFSETQ. V lost 0 bases and J 7 bases, leaving 11 bases between the germline ends. CDR3 protein: CASSLDGVVQPQHF. The DNA of the CDR3 is TGCGCCAGCAGCTTGGACGGGGTCGTCCAGCCCCAGCATTTT.

The chain is built from TRBV7-2 and TRBJ2-7; perhaps D is TRBD1 or TRBD2 (5 bases each). The CDR3 loop spans 14 amino acids. The germline V gene has CDR1 SGHTA and CDR2 FQGNSA. Trimming removed 5 bases from V and 3 bases from J, with 14 bases in between. In DNA form, the CDR3 reads TGTGCCAGCAGCGCCCGGGACGGGAACTACGAGCAGTACTTC. This gives the protein CASSARDGNYEQYF.

The CDR3 sequence: CSATYLGEGTEAFF. The CDR3 DNA follows: TGCAGTGCTACATACCTAGGAGAGGGCACTGAAGCTTTCTTT. This chain uses TRBV20-1 with TRBJ1-1; D is uncertain. The CDR3 consists of 14 residues. Per the germline V gene, CDR1 is DFQATT and CDR2 is SNEGSKA (reference sequence). The ends were cut back, 4 bases at V and 4 bases at J, with 16 bases in the middle.

V is TRBV12-3 or TRBV12-4 and J is TRBJ2-3; no clear D. The CDR3 runs 11 residues. Trimming left V 7 bases short and J 3 bases short, with 5 bases between. The CDR3 DNA is TGTGCCAGCATTAGTACAGATACGCAGTATTTT. Translated: CASISTDTQYF.

CDR3 residues: CASSYSGLSGTDTQYF. The CDR3 DNA sequence: TGTGCCAGCAGTTACTCGGGTTTATCTGGCACAGATACGCAGTATTTT. This chain joins TRBV6-5 and TRBJ2-3; D remains ambiguous. Trimming cost V 0 bases and J 1 base, with 11 bases left between them. The CDR3 sequence is 16 residues long. Germline assignment: CDR1 MNHEY and CDR2 SVGAGI.

J is TRBJ2-7 and V is TRBV30, with a weak D call TRBD2 (6 bases). V lost 0 bases, J lost 0 bases, and 9 bases lay in between. CDR1 GTSNPN and CDR2 SVGIG come from the germline V gene (reference sequence). The CDR3 runs to 14 residues. The CDR3 sequence: CAWSVGGISYEQYF. For the CDR3, the DNA is TGTGCCTGGAGTGTTGGCGGGATCTCCTACGAGCAGTACTTC.

J is TRBJ2-3 and V is TRBV13; D may be TRBD1 or TRBD2 (5 bases each). Trimming stripped 7 bases from V and 8 bases from J, with 13 bases between. Germline CDR1 PRHDT, CDR2 FYEKMQ (reference sequence). The CDR3 runs 12 residues. In DNA form, the CDR3 reads TGTGCCAGCAAGGAGGTTAGGGGTACGCAGTATTTT. It translates to CASKEVRGTQYF.

This chain connects TRBV28 to TRBJ2-7, with D uncertain. The V end lost 4 bases, the J end lost 7 bases, and 8 bases lay between the germline ends. Germline V gene lookup returns CDR1 MDHEN and CDR2 SYDVKM. The CDR3 is 11 residues long. For the CDR3, the DNA is TGTGCCAGCAGTTCCCCTGAGGAGCAGTACTTC. Its protein is CASSSPEEQYF.

CDR3 in DNA: TGTGCCAGCAGCGTAGCGCTTAGAACAGATACGCAGTATTTT. It is translated as CASSVALRTDTQYF. This sequence joins TRBV9 and TRBJ2-3; D ambiguous. Germline V gene sequence: CDR1 SGDLS, CDR2 YYNGEE. V gave up 0 bases and J gave up 3 bases, with 8 bases separating them. The length of the CDR3 is 14 residues.

The genes are TRBV7-9 and TRBJ2-3; D tentatively reads TRBD1 or TRBD2 (5 bases each). Germline V gene sequence: CDR1 SEHNR, CDR2 FQNEAQ (reference sequence). Trimming shortened V by 5 bases and J by 1 base, and 13 bases separated the two germline ends. This CDR3 has 15 amino acids. The CDR3 sequence: CASSRMGVRTDTQYF. CDR3 DNA sequence: TGTGCCAGCAGCCGAATGGGGGTCCGCACAGATACGCAGTATTTT.

This sequence joins TRBV5-1 and TRBJ2-3; TRBD1 matches 9 bases. V gave up 0 bases and J gave up 3 bases; unmatched junction bases: 2. CDR1 is SGHRS, CDR2 YFSETQ, per germline. CDR3 length: 15 residues. This chain's CDR3 is CASSLEGQGTDTQYF. The CDR3 DNA follows: TGCGCCAGCAGCTTGGAGGGACAGGGAACAGATACGCAGTATTTT.

J is TRBJ2-2 and V is TRBV6-5; 9 bases agree with TRBD2. V was clipped by 2 bases and J by 1 base; unmatched bases: 2. CDR1 is MNHEY and CDR2 is SVGAGI in the germline V gene. The CDR3 is 16 residues long. The CDR3, as DNA: TGTGCCAGCAGTTACGGTAGCGGGGGGAACACCGGGGAGCTGTTTTTT. Translating gives CASSYGSGGNTGELFF.

The CDR3 loop is CASSPQAGEVGEQYF. CDR3 coding DNA: TGCGCCAGCAGCCCACAGGCAGGGGAAGTGGGCGAGCAGTACTTC. This chain uses TRBV5-1 with TRBJ2-7; D may be TRBD1 (6 bases). The ends were cut back, 4 bases at V and 6 bases at J, with 20 bases in the middle. The CDR3 length is 15 residues. Germline assignment: CDR1 SGHRS and CDR2 YFSETQ.

The chain uses TRBV2 and TRBJ2-7; D unclear. Germline-derived CDR1 and CDR2 are SNHLY and FYNNEI. Trimming removed 5 bases from V and 0 bases from J, with 11 bases in between. This CDR3 comprises 14 residues. Written as DNA, the CDR3 is TGTGCCAGCAGTTCACACAGAGACTCCTACGAGCAGTACTTC. This encodes CASSSHRDSYEQYF.

The chain couples TRBV7-2 to TRBJ1-1; D perhaps matches TRBD1 (6 bases). This CDR3 contains 14 residues. Germline CDR1 SGHTA, CDR2 FQGNSA. V was cut by 1 base and J by 1 base, with 7 bases left in between. The CDR3 is CASSLDRANTEAFF. DNA of the CDR3: TGTGCCAGCAGCTTAGACAGGGCGAACACTGAAGCTTTCTTT.

This rearrangement joins TRBV7-2 to TRBJ2-2; D possibly corresponds to TRBD2 (6 bases). The CDR3 spans 16 residues. The germline CDR1 and CDR2 sequences are SGHTA and FQGNSA. Trimming stripped 5 bases from V and 1 base from J, with 14 bases between. The CDR3 is CASSPLWGVNTGELFF. As DNA, the CDR3 is TGTGCCAGCAGCCCCCTGTGGGGGGTGAACACCGGGGAGCTGTTTTTT. The full variable domain, with the rest looked up from reference TRBV7-2 and TRBJ2-2, is GAGVSQSPSNKVTEKGKDVELRCDPISGHTALYWYRQSLGQGLEFLIYFQGNSAPDKSGLPSDRFSAERTGGSVSTLTIQRTQQEDSAVYLCASSPLWGVNTGELFFGEGSRLTVL.

J is TRBJ2-3 and V is TRBV14, with D possibly being TRBD1 (5 bases). Germline V gene sequence: CDR1 SGHDN, CDR2 FVKESK. V lost 1 base and J lost 5, with 19 bases in between. This CDR3 has 17 amino acids. The CDR3 coding sequence is TGTGCCAGCAGCCAAGTTGTAGCAGGGCCCCTTGGAGATACGCAGTATTTT. This gives the protein CASSQVVAGPLGDTQYF.

The chain recombines TRBV28 with TRBJ2-7, with D possibly TRBD1 on 5 matching bases. Per germline, CDR1 MDHEN and CDR2 SYDVKM. This CDR3 has 12 amino acids. V was clipped by 3 bases and J by 7 bases, with 10 bases between them. Here the CDR3 DNA reads TGTGCCAGCAGTTTGTCAGGGTGGGAGCAGTACTTC. Encoded protein: CASSLSGWEQYF.

This clonotype was observed a few times. The genes are TRBV6-5 and TRBJ2-2; no clear D. Germline CDR1 reads MNHEY; CDR2 reads SVGAGI. CDR3 size: 16 residues. V was pared by 0 bases and J by 1 base, with 9 bases between. CDR3 in DNA: TGTGCCAGCAGTTACTCGATACTCCGGAACACCGGGGAGCTGTTTTTT. It codes for CASSYSILRNTGELFF.